This T cell receptor beta chain was sequenced for a study of blood T cell repertoires in COVID-19 (dated by TCRdb to the early 2020s). Regarding the research as a whole: The collaborator samples originated in the United States, Italy and Spain and spanned the acute and convalescent phases of COVID-19. The prospective study material was composed of cDNA or gDNA derived from T cells, B-cell-depleted T cells, or PBMCs. Deeply sampled blood TCRbeta repertoires from subjects exposed to, actively infected with, or recovered from COVID-19 were included in the dataset. The repertoires were released in a freely available public database intended as a resource for research on the immune response to SARS-CoV-2. The samples were drawn from the first 160 participants of the ongoing ImmuneRACE study and from more than 1,000 subjects provided by 6 global collaborators. Nearly every sample came with metadata listing a de-identified subject ID, COVID-19 status, age in years and sex. Where available, HLA class I and class II types were obtained from metadata supplied by the sample provider rather than from assay-based typing. General study outcomes and caveats: The amount of clinical and demographic metadata varied by source and participant and was provided uncurated.

A note on this clone: Its antigen has not been determined. Base qualities were left out, and no much larger clone turns up one base away.

CDR1 and CDR2 (SGHAT, FQNNGV) derive from the germline V gene. Including the terminal cysteine and phenylalanine, the CDR3 comprises 14 residues. The retained sequence is limited to the CDR3, 42 bases, with the frame set at the first base. The germline ends are 11 bases apart after V is trimmed by 0 bases and J by 8 bases. The immunoSEQ Assay, a bias-controlled multiplex PCR, was used to amplify TCRbeta CDR3 regions from genomic DNA. Regarding the original processing steps: The number of nucleated cells in each sample was estimated from the amplification of reference gene primers within the assay. Sequence reads were collapsed and filtered to measure the absolute abundance of every unique TCRbeta CDR3 rearrangement. For each sample, productive Simpson clonality was calculated by taking the square root of Simpson's diversity index across productive rearrangements. TCRdb took over this immuneACCESS table, retaining in-frame rearrangements with V and J assigned. Such tables are incomplete; in checked studies, under half of the missing clones stem from an unresolved V gene, and the remainder is unexplained. The V and J calls and the clone size are those of that table, but D and trimming were determined from the DNA. This sample holds about 100,000 clones; approximately 89% were observed only once. In total, the top ten clones hold approximately 10% of the sample.

Whole blood was collected in K2EDTA tubes by collaborating institutions according to the institutions' own protocols. Collaborator samples were shipped for TCRbeta analysis as frozen whole blood, isolated PBMCs, or DNA extracted from either sample type. The sample was peripheral blood. The V gene is TRBV11-2 and the J gene is TRBJ2-1; possibly the D gene is TRBD2, per 5 matching bases. The TCR originated in a woman aged 30 to 39 with acute or convalescent COVID-19. In nucleotides, the sequence is TGTGCCAGCAGCTTAGATTCTATCGGGGATGAGCAGTTCTTC. This encodes CASSLDSIGDEQFF.